This is a list of T cell receptor beta chains from one sample in a study of shared clonotypes between healthy human individuals. Profiling relied on immunoSEQ multiplex PCR, and the TCRdb table lists in-frame clones only, not all of them. The data hold 2 million to 2.5 million clones, with more than 85% observed a single time. Sequences were obtained from naive CD4+ T cells from PBMCs. All receptors come from a man aged 18 to 30 in good health. Some clones in this sample may be carry-over from other donors' samples. Each CDR3 is given with its conserved first and last residue. Fields, in order: D gene, V gene, clone size, J gene, CDR3 DNA, CDR3 protein. The D gene is left open where the match is weak. A clone size is listed for some rows: how often the clone was seen (once, few, many), or a class if it is expanded.

-,TRBV28,-,TRBJ1-1,TGTGCCAGCAGTTTGGGTGGGGGGTACACTGAAGCTTTCTTT,CASSLGGGYTEAFF
TRBD1,TRBV7-8,-,TRBJ2-7,TGTGCCAGCAGCCCAGACAGGGCTTTCACCTACGAGCAGTACTTC,CASSPDRAFTYEQYF
-,TRBV30,-,TRBJ1-6,TGTGCCTGGAGTGCCCGCGGGACAAAGAATTCACCCCTCCACTTT,CAWSARGTKNSPLHF
TRBD1,TRBV18,-,TRBJ2-3,TGTGCCAGCTCACCATTAGGGACAGGGGTTCGACGAGCAGATACGCAGTATTTT,CASSPLGTGVRRADTQYF
-,TRBV4-1,-,TRBJ2-1,TGCGCCAGCAGCCACCCGCCGGGGCAGGGAGAATTACAGTTCTTC,CASSHPPGQGELQFF
-,TRBV7-9,-,TRBJ1-2,TGTGCCAGCAGCTCAGGAGCCGGGGGACCGCTCCATGGCTACACCTTC,CASSSGAGGPLHGYTF
-,TRBV28,-,TRBJ2-5,TGTGCCAGCATCCCCCAGGGCAGGCCGCAAGAGACCCAGTACTTC,CASIPQGRPQETQYF
-,TRBV5-1,-,TRBJ2-6,TGCGCCAGCAGCCCCGAGCCGGGCCAGGCCAACGTCCTGACTTTC,CASSPEPGQANVLTF
-,TRBV5-1,-,TRBJ2-1,TGCGCCAGCAGCTTGGGATCTAGCGCGAATGAGCAGTTCTTC,CASSLGSSANEQFF
-,TRBV5-1,-,TRBJ2-7,TGCGCCAGCAGCCCGGCCTTGGCTACGTCCTACGAGCAGTACTTC,CASSPALATSYEQYF
TRBD1,TRBV5-1,-,TRBJ2-5,TGCGCCAGCAGTCAGACGGGACAGGGCCAAGAGACCCAGTACTTC,CASSQTGQGQETQYF
-,TRBV21-1,-,TRBJ2-7,TGTGCCAGCAGCAAAGGGGGACAGGGGGCCCACGAGCAGTACTTC,CASSKGGQGAHEQYF
TRBD1,TRBV5-1,-,TRBJ2-7,TGCGCCAGCAGCTTGGTTTCGGACAGGGGGTCCTACGAGCAGTACTTC,CASSLVSDRGSYEQYF
TRBD2,TRBV4-1,-,TRBJ2-3,TGCGCCAGCAGCCAAGATATACGGCTAGCGGGTGTAGGTACGCAGTATTTT,CASSQDIRLAGVGTQYF
-,TRBV6-1,-,TRBJ2-1,TGTGCCAGCAGTGACCGGGACCGACGCAATGAGCAGTTCTTC,CASSDRDRRNEQFF
TRBD1,TRBV27,-,TRBJ2-4,TGTGCCAGCAGTACACGACAGGGGGCCGACATTCAGTACTTC,CASSTRQGADIQYF
TRBD2,TRBV9,-,TRBJ2-3,TGTGCCAGCAGCGTAGGAGTTACTGGGCTAGCGGAAATCACAGATACGCAGTATTTT,CASSVGVTGLAEITDTQYF
TRBD2,TRBV5-1,-,TRBJ2-7,TGCGCCAGCAGCTTGGAGGCTAGCGGGACCAGGGGCGCCTACGAGCAGTACTTC,CASSLEASGTRGAYEQYF
-,TRBV7-6,-,TRBJ2-1,TGTGCCAGCAGCTTAGATTCAGTCTTCAATGAGCAGTTCTTC,CASSLDSVFNEQFF
-,TRBV6-5,-,TRBJ2-7,TGTGCCAGCAGTTACGTAGGGGGAGTGGTTATTAGGCAGTACTTC,CASSYVGGVVIRQYF
TRBD2,TRBV11-2,-,TRBJ2-5,TGTGCCAGCAGCTTAGATGCTAGCGGGAGGGAGGGGTCAGAGACCCAGTACTTC,CASSLDASGREGSETQYF
-,TRBV6-5,-,TRBJ2-5,TGTGCCAGCACCGACTTATCAGGGCAAGAGACCCAGTACTTC,CASTDLSGQETQYF
TRBD1,TRBV15,-,TRBJ2-7,TGTGCCACCAGCAGAGCCCGCCGACAGGGAGTGGACGAGCAGTACTTC,CATSRARRQGVDEQYF
-,TRBV4-1,-,TRBJ1-5,TGCGCCAGCAGCCAAGATGTCGCTGGGAATCAGCCCCAGCATTTT,CASSQDVAGNQPQHF
-,TRBV5-1,-,TRBJ2-6,TGCGCCAGCAGCCCCGGGGCAGGGGGGAACCCTGGGGCCAACGTCCTGACTTTC,CASSPGAGGNPGANVLTF
TRBD1,TRBV18,-,TRBJ1-2,TGTGCCAGCTCACTAGACAGGGAAAGAAACTATGGCTACACCTTC,CASSLDRERNYGYTF
-,TRBV27,-,TRBJ2-1,TGTGCCAGCAGTTCGAACCACCCCGAGCAGTTCTTC,CASSSNHPEQFF
TRBD2,TRBV5-6,-,TRBJ2-5,TGTGCCAGCAGCTTCCGGACTAGCGGACAAGAGACCCAGTACTTC,CASSFRTSGQETQYF
TRBD1,TRBV6-1,-,TRBJ1-1,TGTGCCAGCAGTGCCCGACAGGGGGTGAGGACTGAAGCTTTCTTT,CASSARQGVRTEAFF
-,TRBV5-1,-,TRBJ2-7,TGCGCCAGCAGCTTGGTTTCCGGCTACGAGCAGTACTTC,CASSLVSGYEQYF
-,TRBV28,-,TRBJ1-2,TGTGCCACCGGGGGTTCGGGCTACACCTTC,CATGGSGYTF
-,TRBV6-6,-,TRBJ2-3,TGTGCCAGCAGGGGGGTGAGGTCAGGGACAGATACGCAGTATTTT,CASRGVRSGTDTQYF
TRBD1,TRBV7-3,-,TRBJ1-6,TGTGCCAGCAGCACAACAGGGGATAATTCACCCCTCCACTTT,CASSTTGDNSPLHF
-,TRBV28,-,TRBJ2-1,TGTGCCAGCAGTACCGCCTACAATGAGCAGTTCTTC,CASSTAYNEQFF
-,TRBV7-2,-,TRBJ2-7,TGTGCCAGCAGCCACCCCAAAAGGGACCGCTACGAGCAGTACTTC,CASSHPKRDRYEQYF
-,TRBV30,-,TRBJ2-3,TGTGCCTACCAAAGGGGAACCCTAGACACAGATACGCAGTATTTT,CAYQRGTLDTDTQYF
-,TRBV30,few,TRBJ1-1,TGTGCCGGAGCCGTGAACACTGAAGCTTTCTTT,CAGAVNTEAFF
TRBD2,TRBV28,-,TRBJ2-1,TGTGCCAGCAGTATGGGACTAGCGGGAGTGGGGCAGTTCTTC,CASSMGLAGVGQFF
-,TRBV9,-,TRBJ1-4,TGTGCCAGCACCAGGGACGGAACTAATGAAAAACTGTTTTTT,CASTRDGTNEKLFF
TRBD2,TRBV29-1,-,TRBJ2-1,TGCAGCGTTGTAGGGGGACTAGCGGGCTCCTACAATGAGCAGTTCTTC,CSVVGGLAGSYNEQFF
TRBD1,TRBV2,-,TRBJ2-5,TGTGCCAGCAGGTTCCAGGGGGCAAACCAAGAGACCCAGTACTTC,CASRFQGANQETQYF
TRBD1,TRBV5-1,-,TRBJ1-3,TGCGCCAGCAGCTTGCCTAAGACAGGGTCTGGAAACACCATATATTTT,CASSLPKTGSGNTIYF
-,TRBV5-6,-,TRBJ1-1,TGTGCCAGCAGCAACTACGGGGCGAACACTGAAGCTTTCTTT,CASSNYGANTEAFF
TRBD2,TRBV28,once,TRBJ2-1,TGTGCCAGCATTGACAGTGGGGCGGGAGGGCCCCAGCGGTTCTTC,CASIDSGAGGPQRFF
-,TRBV28,-,TRBJ1-2,TGTGCCAGCAGTTTGTCGCGGCGGATCGATGGCTACACCTTC,CASSLSRRIDGYTF
-,TRBV6-5,-,TRBJ1-1,TGTGCCAGCAAGGGACCCACATGGAACACTGAAGCTTTCTTT,CASKGPTWNTEAFF
-,TRBV19,-,TRBJ1-2,TGTGCCAGCCTCGATTACCGGGACGACCTAACCCTCCGGTATGGCTACACCTTC,CASLDYRDDLTLRYGYTF
-,TRBV28,-,TRBJ2-7,TGTGCCAGCGGAGTGGTGGGAAACTACGAGCAGTACTTC,CASGVVGNYEQYF
-,TRBV18,-,TRBJ2-2,TGTGCCAGCTCACCAATGGGACTGACCACCGGGGAGCTGTTTTTT,CASSPMGLTTGELFF
-,TRBV5-1,-,TRBJ2-7,TGCGCCAGCAGCTTGGGCTGGCCAGAGCCCTACGAGCAGTACTTC,CASSLGWPEPYEQYF
-,TRBV6-5,-,TRBJ2-1,TGTGCCAGCTCTCGGGACCCCCGGGGTGAGGAGCAGTTCTTC,CASSRDPRGEEQFF
-,TRBV7-9,-,TRBJ1-3,TGTGCCAGCACAGACTACCGGGGACGCTCGGACTCTGGAAACACCATATATTTT,CASTDYRGRSDSGNTIYF
TRBD1,TRBV6-6,-,TRBJ1-1,TGTGCCAGCAGCTCCCACGACAGGGACAACACTGAAGCTTTCTTT,CASSSHDRDNTEAFF
TRBD2,TRBV4-3,-,TRBJ2-3,TGCGCCAGCAGCCGTAGCGGGAGTGGGACAGATACGCAGTATTTT,CASSRSGSGTDTQYF
-,TRBV30,once,TRBJ2-7,TGTGCCTGGAGGCCCGATTGGGACGAGCAGTACTTC,CAWRPDWDEQYF
TRBD1,TRBV11-1,-,TRBJ2-5,TGTGCCAGCAGCTTAGCCGGGACAGGGGGGACCCAGTACTTC,CASSLAGTGGTQYF
-,TRBV29-1,-,TRBJ2-1,TGCAGCGTTGGGCCTCAGGGAGTTTACAATGAGCAGTTCTTC,CSVGPQGVYNEQFF
TRBD2,TRBV30,-,TRBJ2-1,TGTGCCTGGAGTGGGGAGATAGCGGGAGTCAATGAGCAGTTCTTC,CAWSGEIAGVNEQFF
-,TRBV5-1,-,TRBJ1-1,TGCGCCAGCAGCGATCCGGGACAAGCGAACACTGAAGCTTTCTTT,CASSDPGQANTEAFF
-,TRBV18,-,TRBJ1-2,TGTGCCAGCTCACCGGAAAGGGGTGTATACTATGGCTACACCTTC,CASSPERGVYYGYTF